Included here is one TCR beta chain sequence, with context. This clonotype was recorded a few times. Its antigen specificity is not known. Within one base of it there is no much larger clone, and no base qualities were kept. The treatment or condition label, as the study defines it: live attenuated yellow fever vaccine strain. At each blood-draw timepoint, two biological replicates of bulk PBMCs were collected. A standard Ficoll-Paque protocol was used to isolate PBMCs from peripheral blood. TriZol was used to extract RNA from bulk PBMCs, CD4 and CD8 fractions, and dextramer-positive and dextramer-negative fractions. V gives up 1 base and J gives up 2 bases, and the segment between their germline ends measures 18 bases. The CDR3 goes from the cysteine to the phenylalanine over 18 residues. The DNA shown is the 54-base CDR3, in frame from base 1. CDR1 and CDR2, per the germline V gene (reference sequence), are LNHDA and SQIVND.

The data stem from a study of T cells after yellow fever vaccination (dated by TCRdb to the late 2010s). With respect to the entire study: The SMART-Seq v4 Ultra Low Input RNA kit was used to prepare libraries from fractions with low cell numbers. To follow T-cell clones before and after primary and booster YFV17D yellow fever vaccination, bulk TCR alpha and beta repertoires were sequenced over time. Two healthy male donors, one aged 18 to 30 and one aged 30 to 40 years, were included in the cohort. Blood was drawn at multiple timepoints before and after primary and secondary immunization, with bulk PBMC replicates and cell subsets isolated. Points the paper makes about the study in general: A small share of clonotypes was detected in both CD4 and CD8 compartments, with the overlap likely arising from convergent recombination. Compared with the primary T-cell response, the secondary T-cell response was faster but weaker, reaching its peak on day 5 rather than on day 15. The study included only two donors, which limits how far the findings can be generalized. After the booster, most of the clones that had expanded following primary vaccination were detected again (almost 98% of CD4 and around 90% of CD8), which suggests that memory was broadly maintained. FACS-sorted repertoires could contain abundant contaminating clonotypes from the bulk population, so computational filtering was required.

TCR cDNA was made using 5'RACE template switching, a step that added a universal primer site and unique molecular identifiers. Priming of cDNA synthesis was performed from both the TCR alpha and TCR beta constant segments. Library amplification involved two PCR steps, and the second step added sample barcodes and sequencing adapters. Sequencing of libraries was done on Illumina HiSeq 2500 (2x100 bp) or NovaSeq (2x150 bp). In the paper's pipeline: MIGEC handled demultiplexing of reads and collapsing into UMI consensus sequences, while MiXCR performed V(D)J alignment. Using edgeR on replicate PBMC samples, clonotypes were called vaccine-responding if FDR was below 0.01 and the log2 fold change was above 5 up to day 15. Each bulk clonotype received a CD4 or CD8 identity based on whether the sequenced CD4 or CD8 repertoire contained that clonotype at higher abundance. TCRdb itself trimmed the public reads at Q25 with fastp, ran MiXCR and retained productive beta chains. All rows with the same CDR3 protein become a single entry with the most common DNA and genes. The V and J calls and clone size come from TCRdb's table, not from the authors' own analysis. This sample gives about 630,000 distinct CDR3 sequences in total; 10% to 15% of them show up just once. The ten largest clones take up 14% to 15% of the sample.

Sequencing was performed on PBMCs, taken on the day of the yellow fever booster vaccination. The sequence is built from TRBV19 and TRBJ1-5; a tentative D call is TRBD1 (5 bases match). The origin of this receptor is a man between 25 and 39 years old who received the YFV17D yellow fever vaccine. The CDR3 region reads CASSIGSRAASGNQPQHF. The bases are TGTGCCAGTAGTATAGGAAGCAGGGCGGCCTCGGGCAATCAGCCCCAGCATTTT.